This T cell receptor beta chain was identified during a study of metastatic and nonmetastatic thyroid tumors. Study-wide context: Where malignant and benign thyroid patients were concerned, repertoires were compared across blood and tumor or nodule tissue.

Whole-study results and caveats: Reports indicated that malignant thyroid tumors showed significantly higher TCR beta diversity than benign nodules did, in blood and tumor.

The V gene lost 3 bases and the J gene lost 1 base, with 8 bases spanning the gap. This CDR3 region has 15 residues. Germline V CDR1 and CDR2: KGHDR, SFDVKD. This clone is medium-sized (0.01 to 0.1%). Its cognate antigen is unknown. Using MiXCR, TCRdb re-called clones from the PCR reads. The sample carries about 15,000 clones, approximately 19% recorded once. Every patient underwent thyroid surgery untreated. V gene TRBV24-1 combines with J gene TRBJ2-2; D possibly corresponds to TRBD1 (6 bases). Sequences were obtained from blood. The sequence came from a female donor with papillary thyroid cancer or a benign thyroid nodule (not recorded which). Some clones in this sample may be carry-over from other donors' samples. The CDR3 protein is CATSDPGENTGELFF. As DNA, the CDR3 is TGTGCCACCAGTGATCCAGGGGAGAACACCGGGGAGCTGTTTTTT.